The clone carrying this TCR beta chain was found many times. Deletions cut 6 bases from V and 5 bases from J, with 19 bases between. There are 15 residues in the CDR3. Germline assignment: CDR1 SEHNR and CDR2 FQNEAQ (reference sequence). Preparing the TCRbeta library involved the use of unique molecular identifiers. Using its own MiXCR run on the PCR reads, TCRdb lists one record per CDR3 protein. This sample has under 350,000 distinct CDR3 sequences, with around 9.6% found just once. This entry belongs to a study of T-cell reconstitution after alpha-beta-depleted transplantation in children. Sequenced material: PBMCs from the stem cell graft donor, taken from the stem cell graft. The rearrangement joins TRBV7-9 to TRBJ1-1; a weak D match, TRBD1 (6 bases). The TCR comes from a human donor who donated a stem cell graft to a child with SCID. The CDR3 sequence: CASRPTSGQITEAFF. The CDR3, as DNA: TGTGCCAGCAGACCCACCTCGGGACAAATTACTGAAGCTTTCTTT.